Each of the 28 T cell receptor beta chains below was sequenced from the same sample in a study of siplizumab effects on memory and regulatory T cells. The table came from immunoSEQ multiplex PCR; TCRdb's copy has only in-frame clones and leaves some out. The sample includes about 98,000 clones, 92% seen only once; the top ten take 1% to 1.3%. The sample comprised CD4+ T cells sorted from blood. The receptors were gathered from a human donor in good health.

CDR3 region: CASSPFSTYEQYF. The CDR3 nucleotides are TGTGCCAGCTCACCTTTTAGCACCTACGAGCAGTACTTC. The chain joins TRBV18 to TRBJ2-7, with D unclear. V gave up 3 bases and J gave up 2 bases, with 8 bases separating them. CDR1 is KGHSH, CDR2 LQKENI, per germline. The CDR3 runs to 13 residues.

This rearrangement joins TRBV29-1 to TRBJ2-5; no firm D call. V shed 7 bases and J shed 5 bases, with 17 bases lying between them. CDR3 size: 13 residues. From germline, CDR1 is SQVTM and CDR2 ANQGSEA. The CDR3 loop is CSDTGHAWETQYF. The CDR3, as DNA: TGCAGCGACACGGGCCACGCGTGGGAGACCCAGTACTTC. The full variable domain, with the rest looked up from reference TRBV29-1 and TRBJ2-5, is SAVISQKPSRDICQRGTSLTIQCQVDSQVTMMFWYRQQPGQSLTLIATANQGSEATYESGFVIDKFPISRPNLTFSTLTVSNMSPEDSSIYLCSDTGHAWETQYFGPGTRLLVL.

In this sample, this clone turned up a few times. This chain uses TRBV2 with TRBJ2-7; D uncertain. The CDR3 is made up of 10 amino acids. The V end lost 4 bases, the J end lost 8 bases, and 6 bases lay between the germline ends. From germline, CDR1 is SNHLY and CDR2 FYNNEI. CDR3 residues: CASSGGKQYF. CDR3 DNA: TGTGCCAGCAGTGGGGGTAAGCAGTACTTC.

The chain carries TRBV30 and TRBJ2-5; 12 bases agree with TRBD2. This CDR3 is built from 15 residues. Trimming cost V 1 base and J 5 bases; bases outside gene matches: 5. Germline lookup yields CDR1 GTSNPN and CDR2 SVGIG (reference sequence). CDR3 residues: CAWSGTSGVKETQYF. DNA of the CDR3: TGTGCCTGGAGTGGGACTAGCGGGGTTAAGGAGACCCAGTACTTC.

The CDR3 nucleotides are TGCGCCAGCAGCTCCTCGGGTACTGGGGGACGGCCCCACTACGAGCAGTACTTC. Protein sequence: CASSSSGTGGRPHYEQYF. The rearrangement links TRBV5-1 to TRBJ2-7; tentatively, D is TRBD1 or TRBD2 (5 bases each). The CDR3 is 18 amino acids. V shed 3 bases and J shed 3 bases, with 25 bases lying between them. The germline gives CDR1 SGHRS, CDR2 YFSETQ.

The sample holds one count of this clone. Mismatch with germline at one junction end may stem from a read error. Other DNA variants within this sample encode the same CDR3. In DNA form, the CDR3 reads TGTGCCAGCTGGGGTTTTCGGAGCACAGATACGCAGTACTTT. Amino acid sequence: CASWGFRSTDTQYF. V and J are TRBV6-4 and TRBJ2-3, with D unclear. CDR1 is MRHNA, CDR2 SNTAGT, per germline. This CDR3 region has 14 residues.

The chain employs TRBV9 and TRBJ2-4; 8 bases are a match to TRBD2. The V gene's germline CDR1 is SGDLS and CDR2 YYNGEE. CDR3 length equals 18 residues. Germline trimming cut 2 bases from V and 0 bases from J; bases unmatched to any gene: 10. CDR3 amino acids: CASSVLPTSGLAKNIQYF. DNA of the CDR3: TGTGCCAGCAGCGTCCTCCCAACTAGCGGATTAGCCAAAAACATTCAGTACTTC.

The chain combines TRBV6-1 with TRBJ2-5; 9 bases match TRBD1. CDR1 is MNHNS, CDR2 SASEGT, per germline. With 7 bases clipped from V and 5 bases from J, the junction kept 8 bases outside the gene matches. CDR3 length: 14 amino acids. CDR3 residues: CASTTGGLGETQYF. CDR3 in DNA: TGTGCCAGCACCACAGGGGGCTTGGGGGAGACCCAGTACTTC.

V usage is TRBV30 and J usage is TRBJ2-7, with 9 bases fitting TRBD2. Germline CDR1 and CDR2: GTSNPN and SVGIG (reference sequence). This CDR3 contains 14 residues. After removal of 3 bases from V and 1 base from J, the junction contained 4 bases not matched to a gene. The CDR3, as DNA: TGTGCCTGGAGGGGCCTAGCGGGATCCTACGAGCAGTACTTC. The encoded protein is CAWRGLAGSYEQYF. Full variable domain (rest looked up from reference TRBV30 and TRBJ2-7): SQTIHQWPATLVQPVGSPLSLECTVEGTSNPNLYWYRQAAGRGLQLLFYSVGIGQISSEVPQNLSASRPQDRQFILSSKKLLLSDSGFYLCAWRGLAGSYEQYFGPGTRLTVT.

The V gene is TRBV28, the J gene TRBJ2-7, with 9 bases identical to TRBD1. The CDR3 has 15 residues. Germline V gene sequence: CDR1 MDHEN, CDR2 SYDVKM. After removal of 6 bases from V and 2 bases from J, the junction contained 8 bases not matched to a gene. This chain's CDR3 is CASRGGTGSPYEQYF. The CDR3 DNA reads as TGTGCCAGCAGGGGGGGGACAGGGTCCCCCTACGAGCAGTACTTC.

The J gene is TRBJ2-5, the V gene TRBV19; TRBD2 matches 10 bases. Germline values: CDR1 LNHDA, CDR2 SQIVND (reference sequence). V was clipped by 7 bases and J by 5 bases; unmatched bases: 7. This CDR3 is built from 14 residues. CDR3 sequence: CASNEREGLETQYF. The DNA for the CDR3 is TGTGCCAGTAACGAGCGGGAGGGCCTCGAGACCCAGTACTTC.

This clone came up a few times. The chain is built from TRBV30 and TRBJ1-1, with 8 bases aligning to TRBD1. The J segment lost 5 bases and the V segment lost 4 bases, leaving 9 bases of the junction unmatched. The CDR3 is 14 residues long. CDR1 is GTSNPN, CDR2 SVGIG, per germline (reference sequence). CDR3 sequence: CAWIRTGGWTEAFF. The CDR3 DNA sequence: TGTGCCTGGATTCGTACAGGGGGTTGGACTGAAGCTTTCTTT.

The chain uses TRBV28 and TRBJ1-5; TRBD1 matches at 7 bases. V lost 7 bases to trimming and J lost 6 bases; unmatched junction nucleotides: 6. The CDR3 has 13 amino acids. Germline-derived CDR1 and CDR2 are MDHEN and SYDVKM. CDR3 coding DNA: TGTGCCAGCACCGTTGACAGGGCTCAGCCCCAGCATTTT. Its translation is CASTVDRAQPQHF.

This clone was picked up a small number of times. The rearrangement uses TRBV30 and TRBJ1-6, with D maybe TRBD1 (5 bases). V was shortened by 1 base and J by 9 bases, with 16 bases between the two germline ends. Germline-derived CDR1 and CDR2 are GTSNPN and SVGIG (reference sequence). The CDR3 covers 15 residues. The CDR3 nucleotides read TGTGCCTGGAGTGGTGAGGGGCTGATACGTTCACCCCTCCACTTT. This encodes CAWSGEGLIRSPLHF.

The rearrangement uses TRBV5-1 and TRBJ2-5, with D possibly matching TRBD1 (6 bases). Trimming stripped 4 bases from V and 5 bases from J, with 12 bases between. The CDR3 runs to 13 residues. Germline assignment: CDR1 SGHRS and CDR2 YFSETQ. This CDR3 is CASSPGQLETQYF. The CDR3 nucleotides are TGCGCCAGCAGCCCCGGACAGTTGGAGACCCAGTACTTC.

The chain has TRBV7-8 and TRBJ1-5; weak D call: TRBD1 (6 bases). CDR3 length: 18 residues. V lost 1 base and J lost 4, with 20 bases in between. Germline loops: CDR1 SGHVS, CDR2 FQNEAQ. In nucleotides, the CDR3 is TGTGCCAGCAGCTTAGTGGGGGCAGGGCAATCGGATAATCAGCCCCAGCATTTT. This sequence encodes CASSLVGAGQSDNQPQHF.

V is TRBV11-2 and J is TRBJ1-2; no definite D call. V was pared by 3 bases and J by 4 bases, with 15 bases between. Germline assignment: CDR1 SGHAT and CDR2 FQNNGV. The CDR3 consists of 15 residues. Here the CDR3 reads CASSFGSGPLYGYTF. Written as DNA, the CDR3 is TGTGCCAGCAGCTTTGGCTCCGGGCCGCTCTATGGCTACACCTTC.

The CDR3 loop reads CSVEVGTGVYEQYF. DNA for the CDR3: TGCAGCGTTGAAGTCGGGACAGGGGTTTACGAGCAGTACTTC. The J gene is TRBJ2-7, the V gene TRBV29-1; 10 bases match TRBD1. This CDR3 comprises 14 residues. The trim removed 1 base at V and 4 bases at J, leaving 4 bases unmatched. CDR1 SQVTM and CDR2 ANQGSEA come from the germline V gene.

The rearrangement joins TRBV29-1 to TRBJ1-4; D call uncertain. The V gene's germline CDR1 is SQVTM and CDR2 ANQGSEA. Trimming took off 6 bases at V and 3 bases at J, with 17 bases between the two ends. The CDR3 is 15 residues long. CDR3 amino acids: CSVRSTLAANEKLFF. CDR3 coding DNA: TGCAGCGTGCGATCGACCCTTGCAGCTAATGAAAAACTGTTTTTT.

This chain links TRBV7-9 with TRBJ2-5; D uncertain. With 3 bases removed from V and 2 bases from J, the gap between germline ends came to 10 bases. Germline CDR1 is SEHNR and CDR2 is FQNEAQ (reference sequence). The CDR3 sequence is 14 residues long. The CDR3 nucleotides read TGTGCCAGCAGCTTGCCTAATAAACAAGAGACCCAGTACTTC. It yields the protein CASSLPNKQETQYF.

This clone was seen only once. Germline is not matched at one junction end, which may reflect a read error. V gene TRBV28 combines with J gene TRBJ2-7; 12 positions agree with TRBD1. Germline CDR1 and CDR2: MDHEN and SYDVKM. This CDR3 region has 12 residues. The CDR3 region is CASSFPGQGASF. CDR3 nucleotides: TGTGCCAGCAGTTTCCCGGGACAGGGGGCGAGTTTC.

The chain has TRBV6-1 and TRBJ1-1; unclear D gene. V lost 2 bases, J lost 2 bases, and 9 bases lay in between. Germline V CDR1 and CDR2: MNHNS, SASEGT. This CDR3 spans 14 amino acids. The CDR3 loop reads CASSERRPNTEAFF. DNA for the CDR3: TGTGCCAGCAGTGAACGTCGGCCCAACACTGAAGCTTTCTTT.

This chain uses TRBV6-4 with TRBJ1-1; 8 bases align to TRBD1. With 6 bases clipped from V and 1 base from J, the junction kept 4 bases outside the gene matches. This CDR3 is built from 14 residues. In germline, CDR1 is MRHNA, CDR2 SNTAGT. In DNA, the CDR3 is TGTGCCAGCAGCACCGACAGGGGGAACACTGAAGCTTTCTTT. Amino acid sequence: CASSTDRGNTEAFF.

This chain links TRBV18 with TRBJ2-1; unclear D gene. Deletions cut 3 bases from V and 0 bases from J, with 12 bases between. Per germline, CDR1 KGHSH and CDR2 LQKENI. There are 16 residues in the CDR3. This CDR3 reads CASSPTHLPSYNEQFF. The CDR3 coding sequence is TGTGCCAGCTCACCGACTCACCTTCCCTCCTACAATGAGCAGTTCTTC.

This clone was picked up a small number of times. The chain links TRBV28 to TRBJ2-2, with 8 bases lining up with TRBD1. There are 14 residues in the CDR3. The germline V gene has CDR1 MDHEN and CDR2 SYDVKM. The V and J ends lost 5 bases and 6 bases, in that order; junction bases with no gene match: 5. CDR3 sequence (DNA): TGTGCCAGCAGTGCAGGGGGCTACCCCGGGGAGCTGTTTTTT. As protein: CASSAGGYPGELFF.

In this sample, this clone turned up once. The chain is built from TRBV29-1 and TRBJ1-3; D may be TRBD1 (5 bases). The germline CDR1 and CDR2 sequences are SQVTM and ANQGSEA. The V gene lost 5 bases and the J gene lost 7 bases, with 15 bases spanning the gap. This CDR3 contains 13 residues. CDR3 residues: CSVKSHRDNTIYF. The CDR3 region has the DNA TGCAGCGTTAAGTCCCACCGGGACAACACCATATATTTT. Variable domain in full (rest from reference TRBV29-1 and TRBJ1-3): SAVISQKPSRDICQRGTSLTIQCQVDSQVTMMFWYRQQPGQSLTLIATANQGSEATYESGFVIDKFPISRPNLTFSTLTVSNMSPEDSSIYLCSVKSHRDNTIYFGEGSWLTVV.

V and J are TRBV7-3 and TRBJ2-3, with TRBD1 matching 8 bases. The trim removed 5 bases at V and 0 bases at J, leaving 4 bases unmatched. CDR1 is SGHTA, CDR2 FQGTGA, per germline. This CDR3 spans 15 amino acids. Here the CDR3 reads CASSPQGESTDTQYF. DNA of the CDR3: TGTGCCAGCAGCCCACAGGGGGAGAGCACAGATACGCAGTATTTT.

The chain uses TRBV28 and TRBJ2-7, with TRBD2 identical over 11 bases. CDR1 is MDHEN, CDR2 SYDVKM, per germline. J was trimmed by 3 bases and V by 5 bases; bases with no gene match: 6. CDR3 length: 15 residues. The CDR3, as DNA: TGTGCCAGCAGTATTAGCGGGAGGGCCCTCTACGAGCAGTACTTC. Encoded protein: CASSISGRALYEQYF. Using reference TRBV28 and TRBJ2-7 for the parts outside the CDR3, the full variable domain is DVKVTQSSRYLVKRTGEKVFLECVQDMDHENMFWYRQDPGLGLRLIYFSYDVKMKEKGDIPEGYSVSREKKERFSLILESASTNQTSMYLCASSISGRALYEQYFGPGTRLTVT.